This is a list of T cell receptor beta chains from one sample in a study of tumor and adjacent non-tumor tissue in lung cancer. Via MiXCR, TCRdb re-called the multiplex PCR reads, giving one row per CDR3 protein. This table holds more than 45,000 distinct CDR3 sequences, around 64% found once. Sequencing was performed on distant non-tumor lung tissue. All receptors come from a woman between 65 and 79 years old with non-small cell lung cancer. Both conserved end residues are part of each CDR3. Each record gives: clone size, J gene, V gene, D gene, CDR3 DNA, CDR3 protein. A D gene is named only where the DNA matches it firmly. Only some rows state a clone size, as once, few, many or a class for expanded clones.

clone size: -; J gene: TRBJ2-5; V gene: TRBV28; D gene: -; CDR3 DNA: TGTGCCAGCGGTGGGGGAACCACAGAGACTCAGTACTTC; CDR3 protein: CASGGGTTETQYF
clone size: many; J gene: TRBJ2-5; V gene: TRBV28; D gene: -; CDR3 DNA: TGTGCCAGCAGTTTATACCGAAGCCAAGAGACCCAGTACTTC; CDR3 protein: CASSLYRSQETQYF
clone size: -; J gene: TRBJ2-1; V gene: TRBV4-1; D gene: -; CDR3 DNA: TGCGCCAGCGGCCAAGATCTAAAGCTAGCAGCGACTTACAATGATCAGTTCTTC; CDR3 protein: CASGQDLKLAATYNDQFF
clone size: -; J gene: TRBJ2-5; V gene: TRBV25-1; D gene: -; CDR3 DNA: TGTGCCAGCAGTTCCACAGACGGTACAGTCGGGGAGGCCCAGTACTTC; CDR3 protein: CASSSTDGTVGEAQYF
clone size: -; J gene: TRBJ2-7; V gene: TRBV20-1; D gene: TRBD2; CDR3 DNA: TGCAGTACTAGTCTAGCGGGAGAATCCTTCGAGCAGTACTTC; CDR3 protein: CSTSLAGESFEQYF
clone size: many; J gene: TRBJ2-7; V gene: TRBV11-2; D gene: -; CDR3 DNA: TGTGCCAGCAGCTTAGATGTGAGGGGAATTTACGAGCAGTACTTC; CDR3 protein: CASSLDVRGIYEQYF
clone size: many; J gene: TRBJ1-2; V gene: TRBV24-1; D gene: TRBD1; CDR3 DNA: TGTGCCACCAGTGATTTCGGGACAGGGGGCAGTGGCTACACCTTC; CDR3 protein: CATSDFGTGGSGYTF
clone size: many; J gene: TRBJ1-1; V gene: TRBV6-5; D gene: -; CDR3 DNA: TGTGCCAGCAGCTCCCCTGGACAATTCACTGAAGCTTTCTTT; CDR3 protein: CASSSPGQFTEAFF
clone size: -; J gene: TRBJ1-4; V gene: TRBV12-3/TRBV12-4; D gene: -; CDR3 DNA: TGTGTCAGTAAACGGGGCTCTAATGAAAAACTGTTTTTT; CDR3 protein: CVSKRGSNEKLFF
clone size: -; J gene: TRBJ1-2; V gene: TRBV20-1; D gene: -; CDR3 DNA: TGCAGTGCCCGAGCGGGATTTAACTGTGGCTACACCTTC; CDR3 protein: CSARAGFNCGYTF
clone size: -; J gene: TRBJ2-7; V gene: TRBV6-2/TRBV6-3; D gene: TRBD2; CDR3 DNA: TGTGCCAGCAGTTACCCCGGACTAGCTATCTACGAGCAGTGTTTC; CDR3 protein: CASSYPGLAIYEQCF
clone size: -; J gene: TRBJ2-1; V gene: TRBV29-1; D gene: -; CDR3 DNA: TGCTGCGTTGAAGAATCCAGGGAGGCTGAGCAGTTCTTC; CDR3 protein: CCVEESREAEQFF
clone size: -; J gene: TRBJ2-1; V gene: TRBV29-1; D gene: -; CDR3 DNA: TGCAACGTCGAGCCCGATTTTACCTACCATGAGCAGTTCTTC; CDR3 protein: CNVEPDFTYHEQFF
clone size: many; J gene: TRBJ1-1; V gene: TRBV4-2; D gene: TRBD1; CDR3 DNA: TGTGCCAGCAGCCAACTCGCAACAGGGGGTTTGGACACTGAAGCTTTCTTT; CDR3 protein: CASSQLATGGLDTEAFF
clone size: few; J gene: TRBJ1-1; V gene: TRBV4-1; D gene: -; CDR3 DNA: TGTGCCAGCAGACACAGGACAGAGAACACTGAAGCTTTCTTT; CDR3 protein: CASRHRTENTEAFF
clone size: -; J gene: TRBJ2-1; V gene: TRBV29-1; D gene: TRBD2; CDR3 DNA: TGCTCCATTGACATCCGACTAGCGGATTTCGATGAGCAGTTCTTC; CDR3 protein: CSIDIRLADFDEQFF
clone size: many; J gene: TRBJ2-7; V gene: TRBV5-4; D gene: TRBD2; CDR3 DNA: TGTGCCAGCAGCATAGGACTAGCTATCGACGAGCAGTACTTC; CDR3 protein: CASSIGLAIDEQYF
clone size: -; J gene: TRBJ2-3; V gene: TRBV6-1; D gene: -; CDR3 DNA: TGTGCCAACGGGGACAACCGGGACGGGGGAGACACGCAGTATTTT; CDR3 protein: CANGDNRDGGDTQYF
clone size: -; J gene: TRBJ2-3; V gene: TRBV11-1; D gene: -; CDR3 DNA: TGTGCCAGCAGTTTATGTGTGGGTTACGATACGCAGTATTTT; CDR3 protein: CASSLCVGYDTQYF
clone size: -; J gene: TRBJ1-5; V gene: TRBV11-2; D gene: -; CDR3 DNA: TGTGCCAGCAGCTACACCAGCGGTACCACAGATACGCAGCATTTT; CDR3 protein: CASSYTSGTTDTQHF
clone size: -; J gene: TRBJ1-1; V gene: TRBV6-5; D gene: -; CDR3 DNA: TGTGCCAACACCAAAACATATGGGGGAGGCACTGAAGCTTTCTTT; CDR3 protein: CANTKTYGGGTEAFF
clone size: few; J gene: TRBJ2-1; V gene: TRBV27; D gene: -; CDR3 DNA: TGTGCCAGCAGCCCATGGGGCCCCAGGGACAATGAGCAGTTCTTC; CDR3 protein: CASSPWGPRDNEQFF
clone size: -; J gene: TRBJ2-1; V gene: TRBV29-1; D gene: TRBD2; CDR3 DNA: TGCAGCATTGCCCGGGGGGGGACCAGCGGGAGTGAGGAGCAGTTCTTC; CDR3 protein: CSIARGGTSGSEEQFF
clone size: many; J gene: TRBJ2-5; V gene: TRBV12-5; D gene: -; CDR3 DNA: TGTGCTAGTGGCCTCGACAGTCAAGAGACCCAGTACTTC; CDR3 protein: CASGLDSQETQYF
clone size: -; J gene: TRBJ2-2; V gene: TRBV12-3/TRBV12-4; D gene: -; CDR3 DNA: TGTGCTAGCAGTGTATCGGGTACCGGGGAGCTGTTTTTT; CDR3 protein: CASSVSGTGELFF
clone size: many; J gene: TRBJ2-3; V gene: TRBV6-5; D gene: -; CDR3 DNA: TGTGCCAGCAGTTACCGGGACATACCCACAGATACGCAGTATTTT; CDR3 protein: CASSYRDIPTDTQYF
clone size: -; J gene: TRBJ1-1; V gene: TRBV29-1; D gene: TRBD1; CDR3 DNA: TGCAGTGCTGGGACAGGGAACCGCCTTTTCTTT; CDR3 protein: CSAGTGNRLFF
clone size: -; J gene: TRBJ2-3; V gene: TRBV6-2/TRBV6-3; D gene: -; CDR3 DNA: TGTGCCAACAGCCTGAAAGATACGCAGTATTTT; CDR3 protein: CANSLKDTQYF
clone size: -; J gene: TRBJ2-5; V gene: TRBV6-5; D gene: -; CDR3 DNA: TGTGACAGCAGTTACCCGCATGGGGAGGGGGAAGAGACCCAGTACTTC; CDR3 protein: CDSSYPHGEGEETQYF
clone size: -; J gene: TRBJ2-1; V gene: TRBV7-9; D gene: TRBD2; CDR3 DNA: TGTGCCAGAAGCTCTGAAGCGGGAATTAATGAGCAGTTCTTC; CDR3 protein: CARSSEAGINEQFF
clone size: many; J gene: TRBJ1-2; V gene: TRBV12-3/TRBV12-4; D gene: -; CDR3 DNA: TGTGCCAGCAGTTTAGTTCGACTCTATGGCTACACCTTC; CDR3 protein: CASSLVRLYGYTF
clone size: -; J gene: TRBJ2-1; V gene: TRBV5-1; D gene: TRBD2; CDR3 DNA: TGCTCCAGCAGCCCAGGGGCTAGCGGGAGGGCCGGTGAGCAGTTCTTC; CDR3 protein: CSSSPGASGRAGEQFF
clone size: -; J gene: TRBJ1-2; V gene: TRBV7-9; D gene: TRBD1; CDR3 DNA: TGTGCCAGCACCACATACGGGAGGACAGGGAATAACTATGGCTACACCTTC; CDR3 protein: CASTTYGRTGNNYGYTF
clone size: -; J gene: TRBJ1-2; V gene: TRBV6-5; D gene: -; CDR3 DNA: TGTGCCAGCAGTTACCAGTCCACCCAGGGATATGGCTACCCCTTC; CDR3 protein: CASSYQSTQGYGYPF
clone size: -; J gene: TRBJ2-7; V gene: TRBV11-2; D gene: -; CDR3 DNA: TGTGTCAGCAGCTTAGCGTTCGGCGGGGGCGCCTACGAGCAGTACTTC; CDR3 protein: CVSSLAFGGGAYEQYF
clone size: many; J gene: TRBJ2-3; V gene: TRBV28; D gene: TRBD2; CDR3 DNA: TGTGCCAGCAGAGACCTTCCCCGGGACTATAAGACAGATACGCAGTATTTT; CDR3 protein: CASRDLPRDYKTDTQYF
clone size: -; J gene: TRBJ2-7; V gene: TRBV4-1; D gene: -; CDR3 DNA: TGTGCCAGCAGCCAAACGGGACGGGGAGACGAGCAGTACTTC; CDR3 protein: CASSQTGRGDEQYF
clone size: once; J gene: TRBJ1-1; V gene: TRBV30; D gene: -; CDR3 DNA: TGTACCTGGAGTAGTTATAGAATAGACGTATCCCTTGCTGGAGCTTTCTTT; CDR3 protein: CTWSSYRIDVSLAGAFF
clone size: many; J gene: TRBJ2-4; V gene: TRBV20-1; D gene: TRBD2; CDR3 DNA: TGCAGTGGAACGCCCGGGACTAAAGGCGGCATTCAGTACTTC; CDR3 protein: CSGTPGTKGGIQYF
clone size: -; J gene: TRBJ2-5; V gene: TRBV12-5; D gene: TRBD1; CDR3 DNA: TGTGCTAATGGCTCCGGGACAGGTGTGTTAGAGACCCAGTACTTC; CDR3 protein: CANGSGTGVLETQYF
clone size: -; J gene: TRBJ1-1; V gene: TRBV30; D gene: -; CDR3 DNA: TGTGCCTGGAGTATATCCACACAGCCGAACATTGAAGCTTTCTTT; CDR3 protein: CAWSISTQPNIEAFF
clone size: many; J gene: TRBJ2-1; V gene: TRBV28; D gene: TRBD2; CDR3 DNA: TGTGCCACCTTGACTAGCGGGGGCTACAATGAGCAGTTCTTC; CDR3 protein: CATLTSGGYNEQFF
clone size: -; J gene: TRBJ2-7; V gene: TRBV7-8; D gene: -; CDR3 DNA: TGTGCCAACAGCTCAACAAGGGTGGGGCTCCTACGCTCCTCCTACGAGCAGTACTTC; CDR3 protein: CANSSTRVGLLRSSYEQYF
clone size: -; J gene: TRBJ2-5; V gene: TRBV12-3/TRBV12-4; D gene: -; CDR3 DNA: TGTGCCAGTAGTTTCCAAGAGGCCCAGTACTTC; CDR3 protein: CASSFQEAQYF
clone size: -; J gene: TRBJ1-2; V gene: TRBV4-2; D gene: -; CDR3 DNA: TGTGCCATCAGCCAAGTGGCGTCCGATGGCTACGCCTTC; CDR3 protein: CAISQVASDGYAF
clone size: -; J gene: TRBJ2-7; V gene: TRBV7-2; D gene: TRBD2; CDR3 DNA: TGTGCCAGTAGCTTAGCCCTGGCTAGCGGGACGGGCGAGCAGTACTTC; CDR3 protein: CASSLALASGTGEQYF
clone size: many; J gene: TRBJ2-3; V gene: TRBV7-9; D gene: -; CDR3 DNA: TGTGCCAGCAGCTTAGCGCAGGGGTCCTCAGATACGCAGTATTTT; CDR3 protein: CASSLAQGSSDTQYF
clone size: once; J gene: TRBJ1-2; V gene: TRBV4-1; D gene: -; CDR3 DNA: TGCACCAGCAGCCAATCCTACGGCGAGTCCTATGGCAACACCTTC; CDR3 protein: CTSSQSYGESYGNTF
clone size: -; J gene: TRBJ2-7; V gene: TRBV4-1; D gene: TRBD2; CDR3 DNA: TGCGCCAGCAGCCAAGAGACTAGCGGAGCATGGGAGCAGTACTTC; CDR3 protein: CASSQETSGAWEQYF
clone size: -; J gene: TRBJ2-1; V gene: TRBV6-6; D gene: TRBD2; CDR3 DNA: TGTACCAGCAGACTAGCGGGAGGATCGAGCTCCTATAATGAGCAGTTCTTC; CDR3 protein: CTSRLAGGSSSYNEQFF
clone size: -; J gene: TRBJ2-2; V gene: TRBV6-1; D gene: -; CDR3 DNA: TGTGCCAGCACAGTGAGTGTAGCCTGGGAGCTGTTTTTT; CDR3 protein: CASTVSVAWELFF
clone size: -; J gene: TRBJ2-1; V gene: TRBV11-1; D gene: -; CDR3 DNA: TGTGCCAGCAACCCGGGATCCGTCGGTGAGAAGTTCTTC; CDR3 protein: CASNPGSVGEKFF
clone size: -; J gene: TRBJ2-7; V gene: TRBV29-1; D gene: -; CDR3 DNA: TGCAGCGTGGTCCTAGGGGAGTCCCTATCCTACGTACAGTACTTC; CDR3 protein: CSVVLGESLSYVQYF
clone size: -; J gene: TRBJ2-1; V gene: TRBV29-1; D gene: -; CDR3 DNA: TGTAGAGTTGATCGGGGATACAATGAGCAGTTCTTC; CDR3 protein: CRVDRGYNEQFF
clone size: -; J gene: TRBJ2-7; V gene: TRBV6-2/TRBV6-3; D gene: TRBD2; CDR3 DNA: TGTGTCGGCAGTGGCCTAGGGCGGGAGGACTACGAGCAGTACTTC; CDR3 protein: CVGSGLGREDYEQYF
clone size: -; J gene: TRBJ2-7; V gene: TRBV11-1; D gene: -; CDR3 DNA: TGTGCCAGCAGCTTCGAAGCGGGTCGAAACGATCAGTACTTC; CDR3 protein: CASSFEAGRNDQYF
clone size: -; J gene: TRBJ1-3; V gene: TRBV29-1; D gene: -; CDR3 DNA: TGCAGCGAGCGTGGCGGGGAAGCAGGAGACACCGTATATTTT; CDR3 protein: CSERGGEAGDTVYF
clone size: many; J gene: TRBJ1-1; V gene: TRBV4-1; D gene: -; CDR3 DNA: TGCGCCAGCAGCCAAGATGAGTTCAGAAAGGAAGCTTTCTTT; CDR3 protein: CASSQDEFRKEAFF
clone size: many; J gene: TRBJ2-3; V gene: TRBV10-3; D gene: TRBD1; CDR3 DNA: TGTGCCATCAGGCCGGGACAGGGGCACACAGATACGCAGTATTTT; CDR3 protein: CAIRPGQGHTDTQYF